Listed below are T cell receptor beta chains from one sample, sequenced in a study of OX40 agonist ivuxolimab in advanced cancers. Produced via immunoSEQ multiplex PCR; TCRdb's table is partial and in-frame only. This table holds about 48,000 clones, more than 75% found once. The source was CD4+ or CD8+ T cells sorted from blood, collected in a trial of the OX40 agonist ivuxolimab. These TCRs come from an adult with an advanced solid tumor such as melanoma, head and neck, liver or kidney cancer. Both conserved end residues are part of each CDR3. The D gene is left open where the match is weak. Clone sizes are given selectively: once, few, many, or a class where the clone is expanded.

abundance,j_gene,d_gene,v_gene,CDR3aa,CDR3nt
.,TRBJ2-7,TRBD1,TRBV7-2,CASSSGQGANEQYF,TGTGCCAGCAGCTCGGGACAGGGGGCTAACGAGCAGTACTTC
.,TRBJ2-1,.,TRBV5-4,CASSLDSYRANEQFF,TGTGCCAGCAGCTTGGACTCCTATAGGGCCAATGAGCAGTTCTTC
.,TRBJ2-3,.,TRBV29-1,CSVLRDTDTQYF,TGCAGCGTTCTACGGGACACAGATACGCAGTATTTT
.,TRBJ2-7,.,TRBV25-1,CASSFIYEQYF,TGTGCCAGCAGTTTTATCTACGAGCAGTACTTC
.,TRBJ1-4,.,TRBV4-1,CASSQEFEGTNEKLFF,TGCGCCAGCAGCCAAGAGTTCGAGGGGACTAATGAAAAACTGTTTTTT
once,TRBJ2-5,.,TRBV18,CASSPLQGRQETQYF,TGTGCCAGCTCACCACTACAGGGACGACAAGAGACCCAGTACTTC
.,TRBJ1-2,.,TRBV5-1,CASSPSSSNYGYTF,TGCGCCAGCAGCCCCAGCAGTAGCAACTATGGCTACACCTTC
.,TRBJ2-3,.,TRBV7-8,CASSLASGGPSTDTQYF,TGTGCCAGCAGCTTAGCGAGCGGAGGTCCTAGCACAGATACGCAGTATTTT
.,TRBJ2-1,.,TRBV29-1,CSVGRSSYNEQFF,TGCAGCGTTGGGCGGAGTTCCTACAATGAGCAGTTCTTC
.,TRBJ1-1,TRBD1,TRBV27,CASKTNRGGEAFF,TGTGCCAGCAAAACTAACAGGGGAGGTGAAGCTTTCTTT
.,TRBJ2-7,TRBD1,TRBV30,CAWGRGQGANEQYF,TGTGCCTGGGGTAGGGGACAGGGGGCAAACGAGCAGTACTTC
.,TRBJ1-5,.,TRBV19,CASSIEQNQPQHF,TGTGCCAGTAGTATAGAGCAGAATCAGCCCCAGCATTTT
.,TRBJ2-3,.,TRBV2,CASIGVLQADTQYF,TGTGCCAGCATAGGGGTTCTACAAGCAGATACGCAGTATTTT
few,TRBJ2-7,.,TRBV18,CASSGSHEQYF,TGTGCCAGCTCAGGGAGTCACGAGCAGTACTTC
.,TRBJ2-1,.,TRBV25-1,CASSEGVATHNEQFF,TGTGCCAGCAGTGAGGGGGTAGCGACCCACAATGAGCAGTTCTTC
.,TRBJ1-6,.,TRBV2,CASSEGDRGVTYNSPLHF,TGTGCCAGCAGTGAAGGGGATCGAGGGGTCACCTATAATTCACCCCTCCACTTT
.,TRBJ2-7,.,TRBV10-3,CAISQEQGGEQYF,TGTGCCATCAGTCAAGAACAGGGAGGCGAGCAGTACTTC
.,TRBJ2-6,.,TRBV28,CASSLDMGVTGANVLTF,TGTGCCAGCAGTTTAGACATGGGGGTTACTGGGGCCAACGTCCTGACTTTC
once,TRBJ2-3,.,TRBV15,CATSRVRQPAVGTQYF,TGTGCCACCAGCAGAGTCAGGCAACCTGCAGTGGGTACGCAGTATTTT
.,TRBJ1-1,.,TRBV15,CATSSGDMNTEAFF,TGTGCCACCAGCAGCGGGGATATGAACACTGAAGCTTTCTTT
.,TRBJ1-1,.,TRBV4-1,CASSQVLSTEAFF,TGCGCCAGCAGCCAAGTTCTTAGCACTGAAGCTTTCTTT
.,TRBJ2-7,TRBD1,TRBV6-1,CASSFLRGQGYEQYF,TGTGCCAGCAGCTTCCTCAGGGGACAGGGCTACGAGCAGTACTTC
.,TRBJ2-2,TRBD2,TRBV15,CATTVLAGPGELFF,TGTGCCACCACTGTTCTAGCGGGACCCGGGGAGCTGTTTTTT
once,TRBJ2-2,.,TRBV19,CASSTGAAELFF,TGTGCCAGTAGTACCGGGGCCGCGGAGCTGTTTTTT
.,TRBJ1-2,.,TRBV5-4,CASIPFAGGANYGYTF,TGTGCCAGCATCCCCTTTGCGGGGGGAGCTAACTATGGCTACACCTTC
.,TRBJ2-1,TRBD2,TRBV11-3,CASSPVAGGDYNEQFF,TGTGCCAGCAGCCCTGTAGCGGGAGGGGACTACAATGAGCAGTTCTTC
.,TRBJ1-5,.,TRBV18,CASSQNQGSNQPQHF,TGTGCCAGCTCGCAAAATCAGGGTAGCAATCAGCCCCAGCATTTT
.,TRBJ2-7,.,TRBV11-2,CASSLYGSFSQEQYF,TGTGCCAGCAGCTTATACGGATCTTTCTCTCAAGAGCAGTACTTC
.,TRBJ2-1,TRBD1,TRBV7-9,CASSTQGASIDEQFF,TGTGCCAGCAGCACACAGGGGGCGTCCATCGATGAGCAGTTCTTC
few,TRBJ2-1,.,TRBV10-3,CAIRDNEQFF,TGTGCCATCAGGGATAATGAGCAGTTCTTC
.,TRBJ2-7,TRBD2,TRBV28,CASSSLRGGEEQYF,TGTGCCAGCAGTTCACTTCGGGGAGGGGAGGAGCAGTACTTC
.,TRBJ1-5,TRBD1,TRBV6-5,CASKTGGSVQPQHF,TGTGCCAGCAAGACAGGGGGCTCGGTTCAGCCCCAGCATTTT
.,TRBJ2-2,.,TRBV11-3,CASSLIGGELFF,TGTGCCAGCAGCTTAATAGGTGGGGAGCTGTTTTTT
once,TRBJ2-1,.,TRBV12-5,CASGLVSGFEQFF,TGTGCTAGTGGTTTGGTATCGGGATTCGAGCAGTTCTTC
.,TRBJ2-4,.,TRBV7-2,CASSPVMAKNIQYF,TGTGCCAGCAGCCCGGTAATGGCCAAAAACATTCAGTACTTC